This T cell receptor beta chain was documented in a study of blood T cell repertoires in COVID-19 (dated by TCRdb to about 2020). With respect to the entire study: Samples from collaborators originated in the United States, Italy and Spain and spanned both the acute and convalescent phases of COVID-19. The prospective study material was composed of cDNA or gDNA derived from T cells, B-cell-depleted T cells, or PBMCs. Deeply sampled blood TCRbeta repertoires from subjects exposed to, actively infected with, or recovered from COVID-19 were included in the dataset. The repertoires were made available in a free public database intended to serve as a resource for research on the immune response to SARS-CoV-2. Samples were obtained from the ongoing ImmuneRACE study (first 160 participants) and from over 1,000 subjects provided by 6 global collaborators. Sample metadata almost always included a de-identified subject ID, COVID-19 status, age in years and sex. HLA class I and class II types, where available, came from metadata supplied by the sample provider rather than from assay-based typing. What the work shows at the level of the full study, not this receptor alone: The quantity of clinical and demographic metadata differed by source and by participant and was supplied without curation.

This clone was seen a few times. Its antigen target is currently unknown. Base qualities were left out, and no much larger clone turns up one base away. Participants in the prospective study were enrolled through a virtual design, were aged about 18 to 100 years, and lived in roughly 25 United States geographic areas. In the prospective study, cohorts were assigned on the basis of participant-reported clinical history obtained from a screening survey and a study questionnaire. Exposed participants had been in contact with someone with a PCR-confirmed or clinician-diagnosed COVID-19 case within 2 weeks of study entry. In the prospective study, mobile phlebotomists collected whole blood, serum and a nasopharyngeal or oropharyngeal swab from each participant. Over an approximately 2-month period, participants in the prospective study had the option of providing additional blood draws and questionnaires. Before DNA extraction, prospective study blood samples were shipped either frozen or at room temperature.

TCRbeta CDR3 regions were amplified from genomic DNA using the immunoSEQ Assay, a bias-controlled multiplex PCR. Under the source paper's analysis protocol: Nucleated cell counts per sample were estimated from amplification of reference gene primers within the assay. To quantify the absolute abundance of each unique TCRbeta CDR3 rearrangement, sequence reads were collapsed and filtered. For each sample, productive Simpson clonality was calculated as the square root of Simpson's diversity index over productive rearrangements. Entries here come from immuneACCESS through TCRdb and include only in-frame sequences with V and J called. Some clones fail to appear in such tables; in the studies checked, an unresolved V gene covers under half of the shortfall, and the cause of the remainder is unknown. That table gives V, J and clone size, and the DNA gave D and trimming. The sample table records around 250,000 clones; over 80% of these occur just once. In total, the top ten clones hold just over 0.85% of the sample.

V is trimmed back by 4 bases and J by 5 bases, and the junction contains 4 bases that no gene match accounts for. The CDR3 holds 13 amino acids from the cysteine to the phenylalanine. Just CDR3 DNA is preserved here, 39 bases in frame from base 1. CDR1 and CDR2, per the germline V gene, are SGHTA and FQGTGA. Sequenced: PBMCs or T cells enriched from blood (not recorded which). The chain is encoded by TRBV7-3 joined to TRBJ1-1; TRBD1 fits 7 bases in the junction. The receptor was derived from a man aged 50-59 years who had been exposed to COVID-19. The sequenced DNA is TGTGCCAGCAGCTCGACAGGGAGGACTGAAGCTTTCTTT. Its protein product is CASSSTGRTEAFF.